Sequencing of this T cell receptor beta chain was carried out in a study of cytomegalovirus exposure and HLA in healthy donors. Trimming removed 6 bases from V and 4 bases from J; junction bases left unmatched: 3. Per germline, CDR1 SQVTM and CDR2 ANQGSEA. This CDR3 is 12 amino acids long. Use of 60 Vbeta and 13 Jbeta primers characterized the PCR. In the authors' workflow: The count from a later analysis was about 80 million unique TCR beta chains, some 11 million of them shared. Measured with immunoSEQ multiplex PCR; TCRdb has only the in-frame clones, and not every one. The DNA was the basis for D and trimming; V, J and clone size are from that table. The data contain approximately 140,000 clones, about 66% of them seen just once; the ten biggest clones take up around 1.9%.

The chain joins TRBV29-1 to TRBJ2-1, with TRBD1 matching 7 bases. The sequence was obtained from a male donor in good health and CMV-seronegative. Material for sequencing was PBMCs. Here the CDR3 reads CSVGQSYNEQFF. The CDR3 DNA sequence: TGCAGCGTGGGACAGTCTTACAATGAGCAGTTCTTC.